This T cell receptor (beta chain) was sequenced in a study of OX40 agonist ivuxolimab in advanced cancers. Whole-study context: Patient treatment consisted of intravenous ivuxolimab administration every 2 weeks at 0.01 to 10 mg/kg.

Measured with immunoSEQ multiplex PCR; TCRdb has only the in-frame clones, and not every one. The table shows nearly 25,000 clones, with roughly three quarters occurring only once. At baseline, cycle 4 day 1, and cycle 7 day 1, blood was sampled. On this clone itself: Its antigen is still unknown.

Study-level points and caveats: Clonal expansion in partial responders at 0.1-3.0 mg/kg ranked among the lowest. Mean expanded clone counts were higher in CD8+ than CD4+ T cells.

The CDR3 has 13 amino acids. The V end was cut by 1 base, the J end by 0 bases, with 4 bases between. Germline values: CDR1 SGHRS, CDR2 YFSETQ. The material was CD4+ or CD8+ T cells sorted from blood, obtained in a trial of the OX40 agonist ivuxolimab. The chain combines TRBV5-1 with TRBJ1-1, with unresolved D. The sequence was obtained from an adult with an advanced solid tumor such as melanoma, head and neck, liver or kidney cancer. The DNA of the CDR3 is TGCGCCAGCAGCTTGATCCTGAACACTGAAGCTTTCTTT. Translation gives CASSLILNTEAFF.